A selection of T cell receptor beta chains follows, all from one sample in a study of blood T cells in healthy people across ages. In TCRdb, the 5' RACE reads were re-called with MiXCR into one record per CDR3 protein. The table shows about 1,400,000 distinct CDR3 sequences, with around 39% occurring only once. The sequenced sample was blood. These receptors were obtained from a woman aged 18-29 years in good health. Each CDR3 is given with its conserved first and last residue. Fields, in order: clone size, V gene, D gene, J gene, CDR3 protein, CDR3 DNA. A D gene is named only where the DNA matches it firmly. A clone size is listed for some rows: how often the clone was seen (once, few, many), or a class if it is expanded.

abundance: few
v_gene: TRBV6-1
d_gene: TRBD2
j_gene: TRBJ2-3
CDR3aa: CASSQNSLAGGPKLINTQYF
CDR3nt: TGTGCCAGCAGTCAGAATTCATTAGCGGGAGGGCCGAAGTTGATAAATACGCAGTATTTT

abundance: .
v_gene: TRBV6-5
d_gene: .
j_gene: TRBJ2-1
CDR3aa: CAAAGYNEQFF
CDR3nt: TGTGCCGCAGCGGGTTACAATGAGCAGTTCTTC

abundance: .
v_gene: TRBV20-1
d_gene: TRBD2
j_gene: TRBJ2-3
CDR3aa: CSAREAGVATDTQYF
CDR3nt: TGCAGTGCTAGAGAGGCGGGAGTGGCCACAGATACGCAGTATTTT

abundance: .
v_gene: TRBV10-3
d_gene: TRBD2
j_gene: TRBJ2-3
CDR3aa: CASQLAGGPYTQYF
CDR3nt: TGTGCCAGCCAACTAGCGGGGGGGCCGTATACGCAGTATTTT

abundance: .
v_gene: TRBV5-1
d_gene: TRBD2
j_gene: TRBJ2-2
CDR3aa: CASSRLALDTGELFF
CDR3nt: TGCGCCAGCAGCAGACTAGCCCTGGACACCGGGGAGCTGTTTTTT

abundance: .
v_gene: TRBV3-1
d_gene: .
j_gene: TRBJ1-4
CDR3aa: CASSQEPATGEKLFF
CDR3nt: TGTGCCAGCAGCCAAGAACCGGCCACGGGGGAAAAACTGTTTTTT

abundance: .
v_gene: TRBV28
d_gene: .
j_gene: TRBJ2-7
CDR3aa: CASSLVASPREQYF
CDR3nt: TGTGCCAGCAGTTTAGTGGCTAGTCCACGCGAGCAGTACTTC

abundance: .
v_gene: TRBV3-1
d_gene: .
j_gene: TRBJ1-1
CDR3aa: CATAGDVNTEAFF
CDR3nt: TGTGCCACCGCTGGTGACGTGAACACTGAAGCTTTCTTT

abundance: .
v_gene: TRBV4-1
d_gene: .
j_gene: TRBJ2-2
CDR3aa: CASSQRAGSNTGELFF
CDR3nt: TGCGCCAGCAGCCAAAGGGCGGGTTCGAACACCGGGGAGCTGTTTTTT

abundance: few
v_gene: TRBV27
d_gene: .
j_gene: TRBJ1-2
CDR3aa: CASSLASGNGYTF
CDR3nt: TGTGCCAGCAGTTTAGCGTCTGGGAATGGCTACACCTTC

abundance: .
v_gene: TRBV2
d_gene: TRBD1
j_gene: TRBJ2-1
CDR3aa: CASSPSDRGGFF
CDR3nt: TGTGCCAGCAGCCCCTCCGACAGGGGGGGGTTCTTC

abundance: once
v_gene: TRBV7-2
d_gene: TRBD1
j_gene: TRBJ1-3
CDR3aa: CASSLATGGVGGNTIYF
CDR3nt: TGTGCCAGCAGCTTAGCGACAGGGGGCGTAGGTGGAAACACCATATATTTT

abundance: .
v_gene: TRBV12-3/TRBV12-4
d_gene: .
j_gene: TRBJ2-2
CDR3aa: CASVWRDPNTGELFF
CDR3nt: TGTGCCAGCGTCTGGCGAGACCCGAACACCGGGGAGCTGTTTTTT

abundance: once
v_gene: TRBV5-1
d_gene: .
j_gene: TRBJ1-6
CDR3aa: CASSLGLRSDSPLHF
CDR3nt: TGCGCCAGCAGCTTAGGCCTGCGGAGCGATTCACCCCTCCACTTT

abundance: .
v_gene: TRBV7-2
d_gene: .
j_gene: TRBJ2-7
CDR3aa: CASSLSRRGEQYF
CDR3nt: TGTGCCAGCAGCCTTAGCAGGAGAGGTGAGCAGTACTTC

abundance: many
v_gene: TRBV7-9
d_gene: .
j_gene: TRBJ2-1
CDR3aa: CASRRELGLQGVQFF
CDR3nt: TGTGCCAGCCGAAGGGAGTTAGGCCTACAGGGTGTGCAGTTCTTC

abundance: .
v_gene: TRBV6-2/TRBV6-3
d_gene: .
j_gene: TRBJ2-5
CDR3aa: CASSSLSTGKKETQYF
CDR3nt: TGTGCCAGCAGTTCCCTTTCGACAGGAAAAAAAGAGACCCAGTACTTC

abundance: few
v_gene: TRBV6-6
d_gene: .
j_gene: TRBJ1-5
CDR3aa: CASSSTQGRAGEPQHF
CDR3nt: TGTGCCAGCAGTTCCACCCAGGGCAGGGCCGGCGAGCCCCAGCATTTT

abundance: .
v_gene: TRBV20-1
d_gene: .
j_gene: TRBJ2-7
CDR3aa: CSARDVQLSSYEQYF
CDR3nt: TGCAGTGCTAGAGATGTACAGCTTAGCTCCTACGAGCAGTACTTC

abundance: .
v_gene: TRBV15
d_gene: .
j_gene: TRBJ1-3
CDR3aa: CATSRAFPSGNTIYF
CDR3nt: TGTGCCACCAGCAGGGCCTTCCCCTCTGGAAACACCATATATTTT

abundance: .
v_gene: TRBV27
d_gene: .
j_gene: TRBJ2-7
CDR3aa: CASSWTRASEQYF
CDR3nt: TGTGCCAGCAGTTGGACAAGGGCATCCGAGCAGTACTTC

abundance: few
v_gene: TRBV25-1
d_gene: .
j_gene: TRBJ2-5
CDR3aa: CASSEDRFLETQYF
CDR3nt: TGTGCCAGCAGTGAAGACAGGTTTCTAGAGACCCAGTACTTC

abundance: few
v_gene: TRBV20-1
d_gene: TRBD1
j_gene: TRBJ1-4
CDR3aa: CSARFQGGGEKLFF
CDR3nt: TGCAGTGCTAGATTCCAGGGGGGAGGGGAAAAACTGTTTTTT

abundance: .
v_gene: TRBV11-1
d_gene: TRBD2
j_gene: TRBJ2-3
CDR3aa: CASSSRLAGTSDTQYF
CDR3nt: TGTGCCAGCAGCTCAAGACTAGCGGGAACTTCCGATACGCAGTATTTT

abundance: many
v_gene: TRBV6-2/TRBV6-3
d_gene: .
j_gene: TRBJ2-1
CDR3aa: CASSYSRYEQFF
CDR3nt: TGTGCCAGCAGTTACTCCCGCTATGAGCAGTTCTTC

abundance: .
v_gene: TRBV14
d_gene: TRBD1
j_gene: TRBJ2-5
CDR3aa: CSSSRIGTGMQETQYF
CDR3nt: TGTTCCAGCAGTCGTATCGGGACAGGGATGCAAGAGACCCAGTACTTC

abundance: .
v_gene: TRBV20-1
d_gene: TRBD2
j_gene: TRBJ2-7
CDR3aa: CSASGTSGIVGSYEQYF
CDR3nt: TGCAGTGCTAGCGGGACTAGCGGGATCGTGGGGTCCTACGAGCAGTACTTC

abundance: few
v_gene: TRBV7-9
d_gene: TRBD1
j_gene: TRBJ1-1
CDR3aa: CASSGWTGSDTEAFF
CDR3nt: TGTGCCAGCAGCGGATGGACAGGGTCTGACACTGAAGCTTTCTTT

abundance: .
v_gene: TRBV5-1
d_gene: .
j_gene: TRBJ1-2
CDR3aa: CASSLGGGTSHGYTF
CDR3nt: TGCGCCAGCAGCTTGGGCGGGGGTACGAGCCATGGCTACACCTTC

abundance: .
v_gene: TRBV27
d_gene: TRBD1
j_gene: TRBJ2-5
CDR3aa: CASSRTGQGHNEQYF
CDR3nt: TGTGCCAGCAGTCGTACGGGACAGGGACACAATGAGCAGTACTTC

abundance: few
v_gene: TRBV27
d_gene: .
j_gene: TRBJ2-7
CDR3aa: CASSSTVPYEQYF
CDR3nt: TGTGCCAGCAGTTCGACAGTCCCCTACGAGCAGTACTTC

abundance: many
v_gene: TRBV5-1
d_gene: .
j_gene: TRBJ2-1
CDR3aa: CASSSISGSSYNEQFF
CDR3nt: TGCGCCAGCAGCTCTATAAGCGGTAGCTCCTACAATGAGCAGTTCTTC

abundance: .
v_gene: TRBV6-1
d_gene: .
j_gene: TRBJ1-5
CDR3aa: CASSEKISIRVGNQPQHF
CDR3nt: TGTGCCAGCAGTGAAAAAATATCAATCAGGGTTGGCAATCAGCCCCAGCATTTT

abundance: once
v_gene: TRBV20-1
d_gene: .
j_gene: TRBJ2-3
CDR3aa: CSASGGPPVADTQYF
CDR3nt: TGCAGTGCTAGTGGGGGCCCCCCGGTAGCAGATACGCAGTATTTT